Presented here are 31 T cell receptor beta chains from one specimen sequenced in a study of cytotoxic CD8 clonotypes in ibrutinib-treated CLL. Sequencing used immunoSEQ multiplex PCR; TCRdb keeps in-frame clones, though not all of them. There are roughly 130,000 clones in the sample; around 93% occur only once, and approximately 11% lies in the top ten. Sequences were derived from PBMCs, sampled after 12 months of ibrutinib treatment. These TCRs come from a human donor with chronic lymphocytic leukemia.

The sample holds a few counts of this clone. The chain employs TRBV7-9 and TRBJ2-7; TRBD1 agrees at 7 bases. This CDR3 spans 17 amino acids. Trimming cost V 1 base and J 0 bases; bases outside gene matches: 9. Per germline, CDR1 SEHNR and CDR2 FQNEAQ (reference sequence). The CDR3 nucleotides are TGTGCCAGCAGCTTAGTGATTGGGACAGCAGCCTCCTACGAGCAGTACTTC. Translation: CASSLVIGTAASYEQYF.

The chain carries TRBV28 and TRBJ2-4, with a possible D match to TRBD1 (6 bases). The CDR3 runs to 13 residues. V was pared by 8 bases and J by 7 bases, with 15 bases between. Per germline, CDR1 MDHEN and CDR2 SYDVKM. CDR3 sequence: CASGDRSENIQYF. DNA for the CDR3: TGTGCCAGCGGCGACAGGTCAGAGAACATTCAGTACTTC.

This sequence joins TRBV7-9 and TRBJ2-7; D perhaps matches TRBD1 (6 bases). Trimming cost V 0 bases and J 5 bases, with 11 bases left between them. Germline loops: CDR1 SEHNR, CDR2 FQNEAQ (reference sequence). This CDR3 comprises 14 residues. CDR3 sequence reads: CASSLAAGVNEQYF. CDR3 DNA sequence: TGTGCCAGCAGCTTAGCAGCAGGGGTCAACGAGCAGTACTTC.

This chain uses TRBV15 with TRBJ2-5; possibly TRBD2 for D (5 bases). The CDR3 is 15 residues long. The V gene's germline CDR1 is LNHNV and CDR2 YYDKDF (reference sequence). Trimming took 1 base from V and 5 from J, leaving 14 bases between them. CDR3 DNA sequence: TGTGCCACCAGCAGAGCCCCTGGACTCGGCGAGACCCAGTACTTC. Its translation: CATSRAPGLGETQYF.

V is TRBV15 and J is TRBJ2-7; TRBD2 matches at 10 bases. The germline CDR1 and CDR2 sequences are LNHNV and YYDKDF (reference sequence). The CDR3 totals 15 residues. The J segment lost 5 bases and the V segment lost 2 bases, leaving 6 bases of the junction unmatched. CDR3 coding DNA: TGTGCCACCAGCAGAAGGGCTAGCGGGAGTGACGAGCAGTACTTC. It is translated as CATSRRASGSDEQYF.

The rearrangement joins TRBV11-3 to TRBJ2-3; 7 bases map to TRBD1. This CDR3 is built from 16 residues. Germline V gene sequence: CDR1 SGHNT, CDR2 YENEEA. V trimming: 5 bases; J trimming: 0 bases; junction bases outside the gene matches: 8. CDR3 in amino acids: CASSLGDSPSTDTQYF. The CDR3 DNA follows: TGTGCCAGCAGCCTAGGGGACAGCCCTAGCACAGATACGCAGTATTTT.

The chain uses TRBV4-2 and TRBJ2-7; TRBD2 agrees at 7 bases. V gave up 3 bases and J gave up 1 base; unmatched junction bases: 3. Germline V lookup: CDR1 LGHNA, CDR2 YNFKEQ. The CDR3 covers 14 residues. CDR3: CASSQGLRSYEQYF. The CDR3 nucleotides read TGTGCCAGCAGCCAGGGACTAAGATCCTACGAGCAGTACTTC.

J is TRBJ2-2 and V is TRBV7-8; TRBD2 matches at 13 bases. The V gene end was trimmed by 5 bases and the J gene end by 4 bases; junction bases not matched to a gene: 4. The CDR3 runs 16 residues. Germline CDR1 and CDR2: SGHVS and FQNEAQ. As DNA, the CDR3 is TGTGCCAGCAGCGCCGGGACTAGCGGGACCACCGGGGAGCTGTTTTTT. Its protein is CASSAGTSGTTGELFF.

This chain connects TRBV30 to TRBJ2-7; no clear D. CDR3 size: 11 residues. The V gene lost 0 bases and the J gene lost 7 bases, with 7 bases spanning the gap. Germline lookup yields CDR1 GTSNPN and CDR2 SVGIG (reference sequence). Here the CDR3 DNA reads TGTGCCTGGAGTGTACAGTCAGAGCAGTACTTC. It is translated as CAWSVQSEQYF.

The chain links TRBV11-3 to TRBJ2-1, with 10 bases matching TRBD1. Losses at the gene ends were 2 bases for V and 8 bases for J; bases not matched to a gene: 3. The CDR3 sequence is 14 residues long. The germline V gene has CDR1 SGHNT and CDR2 YENEEA. CDR3 sequence: CASSLQGTGDEQFF. DNA of the CDR3: TGTGCCAGCAGCTTACAGGGGACAGGGGATGAGCAGTTCTTC.

This clone was detected only once. CDR3 nucleotide sequence: TGTGCCAGCAGTTTATGGGGGACAGGGGGTAGCAATCAGCCCCAGCATTTT. Translation gives CASSLWGTGGSNQPQHF. The chain carries TRBV28 and TRBJ1-5; 11 positions agree with TRBD1. Per germline, CDR1 MDHEN and CDR2 SYDVKM. The CDR3 totals 17 residues. V trimming: 0 bases; J trimming: 0 bases; junction bases outside the gene matches: 1.

This clone came up once. J is TRBJ1-1 and V is TRBV19; weak D call: TRBD1 (6 bases). Germline V lookup: CDR1 LNHDA, CDR2 SQIVND (reference sequence). This CDR3 is 13 amino acids long. The V end lost 7 bases, the J end lost 1 base, and 10 bases lay between the germline ends. The CDR3: CASMWTENTEAFF. CDR3 nucleotide sequence: TGTGCCAGTATGTGGACAGAGAACACTGAAGCTTTCTTT. Complete variable domain (other parts from reference TRBV19 and TRBJ1-1): DGGITQSPKYLFRKEGQNVTLSCEQNLNHDAMYWYRQDPGQGLRLIYYSQIVNDFQKGDIAEGYSVSREKKESFPLTVTSAQKNPTAFYLCASMWTENTEAFFGQGTRLTVV.

This rearrangement joins TRBV14 to TRBJ1-2, with D unresolved. The CDR3 contains 14 residues. Trimming shortened V by 0 bases and J by 3 bases, and 8 bases separated the two germline ends. CDR1 is SGHDN, CDR2 FVKESK, per germline. The CDR3 bases are TGTGCCAGCAGCCAAGAAACAACATACTATGGCTACACCTTC. This translates into CASSQETTYYGYTF.

CDR3 DNA: TGTGCCAGCAGTACTCGCGTGAGCACAGATACGCAGTATTTT. Its translation: CASSTRVSTDTQYF. The chain joins TRBV6-5 to TRBJ2-3; D remains unclear. Looked up from germline, CDR1 is MNHEY and CDR2 is SVGAGI. Trimming left V 5 bases short and J 0 bases short, with 9 bases between. This CDR3 region has 14 residues.

This rearrangement joins TRBV28 to TRBJ2-5, with D possibly TRBD2 on 6 matching bases. V lost 4 bases and J lost 2, with 14 bases in between. The CDR3 length is 15 residues. Per germline, CDR1 MDHEN and CDR2 SYDVKM. CDR3 sequence reads: CASSSASAVQETQYF. The CDR3 nucleotides read TGTGCCAGCAGTTCGGCTAGCGCCGTACAAGAGACCCAGTACTTC. Full variable domain (remainder filled in from reference TRBV28 and TRBJ2-5): DVKVTQSSRYLVKRTGEKVFLECVQDMDHENMFWYRQDPGLGLRLIYFSYDVKMKEKGDIPEGYSVSREKKERFSLILESASTNQTSMYLCASSSASAVQETQYFGPGTRLLVL.

This chain links TRBV5-4 with TRBJ2-7; 10 nucleotides line up with TRBD1. V lost 4 bases and J lost 5; bases outside the gene matches: 6. The CDR3 covers 14 residues. Germline V gene sequence: CDR1 SGHNT, CDR2 YYREEE (reference sequence). This CDR3 is CASSADRGVHEQYF. The CDR3 DNA sequence: TGTGCCAGCAGCGCGGACAGGGGGGTTCACGAGCAGTACTTC.

The chain links TRBV5-1 to TRBJ2-7; D tentatively fits TRBD1 or TRBD2 (5 bases each). Trimming took off 2 bases at V and 4 bases at J, with 7 bases between the two ends. The CDR3 runs to 12 residues. Germline V gene sequence: CDR1 SGHRS, CDR2 YFSETQ. CDR3 in DNA: TGCGCCAGCAGCTTCGAGGGGTACGAGCAGTACTTC. It encodes CASSFEGYEQYF.

J is TRBJ2-5 and V is TRBV27; D uncertain. Trimming removed 6 bases at V and 7 bases at J, with 33 bases between. Germline assignment: CDR1 MNHEY and CDR2 SMNVEV (reference sequence). This CDR3 contains 19 residues. CDR3 protein: CASSPLWGKATPPLGTQYF. CDR3 DNA: TGTGCCAGCAGCCCCTTATGGGGTAAAGCTACTCCCCCTCTAGGGACCCAGTACTTC.

The V call is TRBV28, the J call TRBJ2-7, with D possibly being TRBD1 or TRBD2 (5 bases each). The CDR3 runs 14 residues. Germline V CDR1 and CDR2: MDHEN, SYDVKM. Between the trimmed V and J ends, which lost 8 bases and 4 bases, there was a span of 18 bases. CDR3 DNA sequence: TGTGCCAGCTCCGGGGACCTTAACAGTTACGAGCAGTACTTC. Translated: CASSGDLNSYEQYF.

V gene TRBV20-1 combines with J gene TRBJ1-2; maybe TRBD1 (5 bases). CDR1 DFQATT and CDR2 SNEGSKA come from the germline V gene (reference sequence). The CDR3 covers 11 residues. Trimming removed 2 bases at V and 4 bases at J, with 5 bases between. CDR3 nucleotide sequence: TGCAGTGCTAGACAGGGCTATGGCTACACCTTC. This sequence encodes CSARQGYGYTF.

The rearrangement joins TRBV2 to TRBJ2-2; D gene uncertain. Germline values: CDR1 SNHLY, CDR2 FYNNEI. This CDR3 comprises 14 residues. The ends were cut back, 4 bases at V and 9 bases at J, with 15 bases in the middle. CDR3 in amino acids: CASSVLERDRELFF. The DNA of the CDR3 is TGTGCCAGCAGTGTTTTGGAGCGAGATAGGGAGCTGTTTTTT.

This sequence joins TRBV7-2 and TRBJ2-1; no definite D call. V gave up 8 bases and J gave up 8 bases, with 16 bases separating them. Germline-derived CDR1 and CDR2 are SGHTA and FQGNSA. The CDR3 is 13 residues long. The CDR3, as DNA: TGTGCCAGCGGCCTATCCCTATACGATGAGCAGTTCTTC. Its protein is CASGLSLYDEQFF.

This rearrangement joins TRBV6-4 to TRBJ2-3; 8 bases agree with TRBD1. Germline V CDR1 and CDR2: MRHNA, SNTAGT. The V segment lost 5 bases and the J segment 2 bases; nucleotides outside the gene matches: 6. This CDR3 is built from 15 residues. The CDR3 here is CASSRTGLVTDTQYF. The CDR3 nucleotides read TGTGCCAGCAGTCGGACAGGGCTGGTCACAGATACGCAGTATTTT.

The chain uses TRBV2 and TRBJ2-5; possibly TRBD1 for D (6 bases). Germline V gene lookup returns CDR1 SNHLY and CDR2 FYNNEI. The CDR3 extends over 14 amino acids. V was trimmed by 7 bases and J by 3 bases, leaving 15 bases between them. In DNA form, the CDR3 reads TGTGCCAGCAAATGGGGTGGGGGCGAAGAGACCCAGTACTTC. Its translation is CASKWGGGEETQYF.

This clone has a single count. The chain has TRBV28 and TRBJ1-1; no definite D call. Trimming took 6 bases from V and 3 from J, leaving 8 bases between them. Germline assignment: CDR1 MDHEN and CDR2 SYDVKM. This CDR3 comprises 12 residues. CDR3 sequence reads: CASRGWDTEAFF. In nucleotides, the CDR3 is TGTGCCAGCAGAGGCTGGGACACTGAAGCTTTCTTT.

The DNA for the CDR3 is TGCGCCAGCAGCTCGTCGATTCCGAGGGCCATTCAGTACTTC. Its protein product is CASSSSIPRAIQYF. This sequence joins TRBV5-1 and TRBJ2-4; D possibly corresponds to TRBD2 (5 bases). CDR1 is SGHRS and CDR2 is YFSETQ in the germline V gene. The CDR3 length is 14 residues. V was clipped by 3 bases and J by 9 bases, with 16 bases between them.

This chain links TRBV7-9 with TRBJ2-7; D possibly corresponds to TRBD1 (7 bases). The CDR3 length is 13 residues. Germline V gene sequence: CDR1 SEHNR, CDR2 FQNEAQ (reference sequence). The V and J ends lost 5 bases and 5 bases respectively, with 13 bases between them. The CDR3 spells CASSGRGENEQYF. In DNA form, the CDR3 reads TGTGCCAGCAGCGGCAGGGGGGAGAACGAGCAGTACTTC.

V is TRBV27 and J is TRBJ2-3, with 7 positions matching TRBD1. CDR1 is MNHEY, CDR2 SMNVEV, per germline (reference sequence). V shed 3 bases, J shed 8 bases, and the junction held 8 bases outside the gene matches. This CDR3 is built from 14 residues. The CDR3 bases are TGTGCCAGCAGTTTGAAGGGGGCCTATACTACGCAGTATTTT. Translation: CASSLKGAYTTQYF.

This chain connects TRBV4-2 to TRBJ1-2, with 8 nucleotides matching TRBD1. Germline V lookup: CDR1 LGHNA, CDR2 YNFKEQ. This CDR3 comprises 15 residues. The V gene end was trimmed by 4 bases and the J gene end by 7 bases; junction bases not matched to a gene: 11. In DNA, the CDR3 is TGTGCCAGCAGCCCAGGGACAGGTGGGGGTCGTGGCTACACCTTC. Translated: CASSPGTGGGRGYTF.

The rearrangement joins TRBV6-5 to TRBJ1-4; TRBD1 matches at 7 bases. V was pared by 4 bases and J by 6 bases, with 5 bases of the junction left unmatched. CDR1 and CDR2 (germline): MNHEY, SVGAGI. CDR3 size: 14 residues. CDR3 amino acids: CASSSGGLDEKLFF. CDR3 coding DNA: TGTGCCAGCAGTTCAGGGGGTCTCGATGAAAAACTGTTTTTT.

This chain joins TRBV28 and TRBJ2-5; 10 bases map to TRBD2. Germline lookup yields CDR1 MDHEN and CDR2 SYDVKM. The CDR3 is 15 amino acids. V trimming: 10 bases; J trimming: 4 bases; junction bases outside the gene matches: 12. This CDR3 is CATHLAGGWGETQYF. DNA for the CDR3: TGTGCCACCCACTTAGCGGGAGGATGGGGAGAGACCCAGTACTTC.